Presented here are 27 T cell receptor beta chains from one specimen sequenced in a study of persistence of HIV-infected CD4 T cells. Antigens for these TCRs are unknown. The libraries were made with immunoSEQ version 4 in survey mode. Clones were sequenced by immunoSEQ multiplex PCR, and TCRdb holds only the in-frame ones, with some missing. The sample gives just over 40,000 clones, around 82% of which show up once; more than 13% is in the top ten. The stimulus was an HIV-1 Gag 15-mer peptide pool, 1 ug/peptide/mL. Sorted nonresponding memory CD4+ T cells were CD40L-negative, CD69-negative, CD45RO-high. The sequencing used CD4+ T cells sorted from PBMCs after approximately 19-hour stimulation, collected from a patient who received antiretroviral therapy. The receptor source for this set is an adult man with HIV who was CMV-seropositive.

The rearrangement joins TRBV19 to TRBJ2-1; 9 nucleotides match TRBD2. CDR3 length equals 15 residues. Germline CDR1 and CDR2: LNHDA and SQIVND (reference sequence). J gave up 8 bases and V 4 bases, and 9 bases lay outside the gene matches. CDR3 DNA sequence: TGTGCCAGTAGTACGGGGTTAGCGGGAGTGTATGAGCAGTTCTTC. It translates to CASSTGLAGVYEQFF.

V usage is TRBV28 and J usage is TRBJ1-2, with 7 bases aligning to TRBD1. The CDR3 loop spans 13 amino acids. The trim removed 6 bases at V and 4 bases at J, leaving 5 bases unmatched. CDR1 MDHEN and CDR2 SYDVKM come from the germline V gene. The CDR3 coding sequence is TGTGCCAGCAGGGGGACAGAATCCTATGGCTACACCTTC. It translates to CASRGTESYGYTF.

The count of this clone is one. The chain is built from TRBV5-4 and TRBJ1-2; 9 bases align to TRBD1. This CDR3 is built from 16 residues. V was pared by 3 bases and J by 6 bases, with 12 bases of the junction left unmatched. CDR1 is SGHNT and CDR2 is YYREEE in the germline V gene (reference sequence). CDR3 protein: CASSSRDRVGKNGYTF. The CDR3 DNA sequence: TGTGCCAGCAGCTCCCGGGACAGGGTGGGGAAAAATGGCTACACCTTC.

V and J are TRBV5-1 and TRBJ2-7; D call uncertain. The CDR3 runs to 11 residues. V was cut by 0 bases and J by 6 bases, with 4 bases left in between. Germline assignment: CDR1 SGHRS and CDR2 YFSETQ. The CDR3 coding sequence is TGCGCCAGCAGCTTGGGCGGCGAGCAGTACTTC. As protein: CASSLGGEQYF.

The V gene is TRBV28, the J gene TRBJ2-1; perhaps TRBD2 as D (5 bases). CDR1 and CDR2 from the germline V gene are MDHEN and SYDVKM. The V end was cut by 7 bases, the J end by 0 bases, with 10 bases between. The CDR3 is made up of 14 amino acids. This CDR3 reads CASIRENSYNEQFF. CDR3 in DNA: TGTGCCAGCATACGGGAAAACTCCTACAATGAGCAGTTCTTC. Complete variable domain (other parts from reference TRBV28 and TRBJ2-1): DVKVTQSSRYLVKRTGEKVFLECVQDMDHENMFWYRQDPGLGLRLIYFSYDVKMKEKGDIPEGYSVSREKKERFSLILESASTNQTSMYLCASIRENSYNEQFFGPGTRLTVL.

The chain recombines TRBV14 with TRBJ2-1; possibly TRBD1 or TRBD2 for D (5 bases each). The V and J ends lost 4 bases and 0 bases respectively, with 10 bases between them. The CDR3 consists of 15 residues. From germline, CDR1 is SGHDN and CDR2 FVKESK. Written as DNA, the CDR3 is TGTGCCAGCAGCCTGGGGGACGGCTCCTACAATGAGCAGTTCTTC. This codes for CASSLGDGSYNEQFF.

This clone was found a few times. This chain uses TRBV7-6 with TRBJ1-2; a possible D gene is TRBD1 (6 bases). From germline, CDR1 is SGHVS and CDR2 FNYEAQ. Between the trimmed V and J ends, which lost 1 base and 4 bases, there was a span of 13 bases. This CDR3 region has 15 residues. The CDR3 DNA reads TGTGCCAGCAGCTTAGGACCCGGGACAAGCTATGGCTACACCTTC. This sequence encodes CASSLGPGTSYGYTF.

This chain joins TRBV5-4 and TRBJ1-2, with D possibly being TRBD1 (6 bases). Germline assignment: CDR1 SGHNT and CDR2 YYREEE (reference sequence). V shed 4 bases and J shed 4 bases, with 20 bases lying between them. The CDR3 has 16 residues. The DNA of the CDR3 is TGTGCCAGCAGCCCTGGAGGATCAGGGGTTGGCTATGGCTACACCTTC. It is translated as CASSPGGSGVGYGYTF.

The rearrangement links TRBV5-1 to TRBJ1-2; 8 bases fit TRBD1. The V segment lost 0 bases and the J segment 6 bases; nucleotides outside the gene matches: 4. This CDR3 region has 14 residues. Germline V gives CDR1 SGHRS, CDR2 YFSETQ. CDR3 sequence reads: CASSLEAGGHGYTF. The CDR3 DNA reads TGCGCCAGCAGCTTGGAAGCAGGGGGCCATGGCTACACCTTC.

This clone was observed once. CDR3 nucleotides: TGTGCCAGCAGTCAGAGCGAGCACTCTGGAAACACCATATATTTT. This sequence encodes CASSQSEHSGNTIYF. The genes are TRBV6-5 and TRBJ1-3; D not resolved. The CDR3 extends over 15 amino acids. Trimming left V 5 bases short and J 0 bases short, with 11 bases between. CDR1 and CDR2 (germline): MNHEY, SVGAGI.

This chain joins TRBV5-4 and TRBJ2-1, with D perhaps TRBD1 or TRBD2 (5 bases each). V shed 5 bases and J shed 10 bases, with 13 bases lying between them. CDR3 size: 12 residues. CDR1 and CDR2 from the germline V gene are SGHNT and YYREEE (reference sequence). CDR3 loop: CASSLPRGEQFF. In DNA form, the CDR3 reads TGTGCCAGCAGTCTTCCGAGGGGAGAGCAGTTCTTC. Filled out from reference TRBV5-4 and TRBJ2-1, the complete variable domain reads ETGVTQSPTHLIKTRGQQVTLRCSSQSGHNTVSWYQQALGQGPQFIFQYYREEENGRGNFPPRFSGLQFPNYSSELNVNALELDDSALYLCASSLPRGEQFFGPGTRLTVL.

For the CDR3, the DNA is TGTGCCAGCAGCTCCCTCAGCTCTCGCTATGGCTACACCTTC. Protein: CASSSLSSRYGYTF. The chain couples TRBV7-2 to TRBJ1-2, with no clear D. Germline CDR1 SGHTA, CDR2 FQGNSA. CDR3 length: 14 amino acids. The ends were cut back, 4 bases at V and 4 bases at J, with 13 bases in the middle.

To note about this clone: At one boundary the junction diverges from the germline segment, which might be a read error. The genes are TRBV6-5 and TRBJ1-1, with TRBD1 matching 8 bases. The CDR3 extends over 14 amino acids. Germline-derived CDR1 and CDR2 are MNHEY and SVGAGI. This chain's CDR3 is CASSYSQGGTGAFF. CDR3 nucleotides: TGTGCCAGCAGTTACTCACAGGGGGGAACTGGAGCTTTCTTT.

V usage is TRBV7-9 and J usage is TRBJ1-1; tentative D call: TRBD1 (6 bases). Trimming left V 3 bases short and J 3 bases short, with 11 bases between. The CDR3 extends over 14 amino acids. The germline V gene has CDR1 SEHNR and CDR2 FQNEAQ (reference sequence). The CDR3: CASSFRGQDTEAFF. CDR3 DNA: TGTGCCAGCAGCTTCCGGGGGCAGGACACTGAAGCTTTCTTT.

The genes are TRBV15 and TRBJ2-5, with 10 bases aligning to TRBD2. With 3 bases clipped from V and 2 bases from J, the junction kept 9 bases outside the gene matches. The CDR3 is 17 amino acids. The germline V gene has CDR1 LNHNV and CDR2 YYDKDF (reference sequence). The CDR3 DNA is TGTGCCACCAGCAGGGCACTAGCGGGGTTAACTCAAGAGACCCAGTACTTC. It codes for CATSRALAGLTQETQYF.

This clone showed up just a few times. The chain employs TRBV7-3 and TRBJ2-1; 9 bases are a match to TRBD1. Germline V gene lookup returns CDR1 SGHTA and CDR2 FQGTGA. CDR3 size: 15 residues. The ends lost 4 bases at V and 4 bases at J; junction bases unmatched: 5. In DNA form, the CDR3 reads TGTGCCAGCAGCTCAGACAGGGGGAATTACAATGAGCAGTTCTTC. Residues: CASSSDRGNYNEQFF.

V gene TRBV6-6 combines with J gene TRBJ1-2, with 9 positions matching TRBD1. Trimming cost V 5 bases and J 2 bases; bases outside gene matches: 9. Germline loops: CDR1 MNHNY, CDR2 SVGAGI (reference sequence). This CDR3 spans 16 amino acids. The CDR3 DNA follows: TGTGCCAGCAGTCGAACTAACAGGGGGCGGAACTATGGCTACACCTTC. Protein sequence: CASSRTNRGRNYGYTF.

The genes are TRBV5-1 and TRBJ1-4; 12 positions agree with TRBD1. Germline V gene data show CDR1 as SGHRS and CDR2 as YFSETQ. Germline trimming cut 0 bases from V and 8 bases from J; bases unmatched to any gene: 5. CDR3 length equals 16 residues. The CDR3 nucleotides read TGCGCCAGCAGCTTGGCCGTGGGGACAGGGGGCGAAAAACTGTTTTTT. Protein: CASSLAVGTGGEKLFF.

The V gene is TRBV6-1, the J gene TRBJ1-5, with D possibly matching TRBD1 (5 bases). Trimming left V 2 bases short and J 0 bases short, with 8 bases between. The germline gives CDR1 MNHNS, CDR2 SASEGT. The CDR3 runs to 15 residues. The CDR3 loop reads CASSEIGASNQPQHF. CDR3 nucleotide sequence: TGTGCCAGCAGTGAAATTGGGGCTAGCAATCAGCCCCAGCATTTT.

This chain links TRBV14 with TRBJ2-7; D might be TRBD1 or TRBD2, each matching 5 bases. The germline V gene has CDR1 SGHDN and CDR2 FVKESK. V was cut by 3 bases and J by 7 bases, with 16 bases left in between. The CDR3 contains 14 residues. The CDR3 here is CASSHRFRDGEQYF. The CDR3 coding sequence is TGTGCCAGCAGCCACAGATTCAGGGACGGGGAGCAGTACTTC.

The chain has TRBV5-1 and TRBJ2-7; 7 bases align to TRBD1. This CDR3 is built from 17 residues. The V gene end was trimmed by 4 bases and the J gene end by 3 bases; junction bases not matched to a gene: 16. The germline V gene has CDR1 SGHRS and CDR2 YFSETQ. CDR3 bases: TGCGCCAGCAGCCGGGGACAGTCCCAGGACGCCCACTACGAGCAGTACTTC. Residues: CASSRGQSQDAHYEQYF.

V gene TRBV29-1 combines with J gene TRBJ1-1, with D unresolved. The CDR3 spans 11 residues. The V and J ends lost 2 bases and 4 bases respectively, with 5 bases between them. Germline V lookup: CDR1 SQVTM, CDR2 ANQGSEA. The CDR3 loop reads CSVELPTEAFF. The CDR3 DNA sequence: TGCAGCGTTGAACTACCCACTGAAGCTTTCTTT.

The chain carries TRBV25-1 and TRBJ1-6; D unclear. V was trimmed by 1 base and J by 9 bases, leaving 7 bases between them. Germline V lookup: CDR1 MGHDK, CDR2 SYGVNS. CDR3 length equals 13 residues. CDR3 sequence (DNA): TGTGCCAGCAGTGAATTGGGTTTTTCACCCCTCCACTTT. It is translated as CASSELGFSPLHF.

The rearrangement joins TRBV3-1 (or the pseudogene TRBV3-2) to TRBJ1-5, with D uncertain. Between the trimmed V and J ends, which lost 3 bases and 0 bases, there was a span of 12 bases. The V gene's germline CDR1 is LGHDT and CDR2 YNNKEL (reference sequence). This CDR3 is built from 16 residues. The CDR3: CASSHSPFGSNQPQHF. The CDR3 DNA follows: TGTGCCAGCAGCCACTCTCCCTTTGGTAGCAATCAGCCCCAGCATTTT.

V gene TRBV6-5 combines with J gene TRBJ1-6; no clear D gene. Germline-derived CDR1 and CDR2 are MNHEY and SVGAGI. Between the trimmed V and J ends, which lost 6 bases and 8 bases, there was a span of 8 bases. CDR3 length: 12 amino acids. In DNA form, the CDR3 reads TGTGCCAGCAGAAGTCGGTATTCACCCCTCCACTTT. This gives the protein CASRSRYSPLHF.

This chain links TRBV19 with TRBJ2-1; 9 bases line up with TRBD1. CDR1 and CDR2 from the germline V gene are LNHDA and SQIVND (reference sequence). The ends lost 6 bases at V and 4 bases at J; junction bases unmatched: 4. The CDR3 has 14 residues. The CDR3 nucleotides are TGTGCCAGTAGGGCCGGGACAGGGTACAATGAGCAGTTCTTC. Amino acids: CASRAGTGYNEQFF.

The chain recombines TRBV6-1 with TRBJ2-7, with 7 bases lining up with TRBD1. The V segment lost 1 base and the J segment 2 bases; nucleotides outside the gene matches: 5. Per the germline V gene, CDR1 is MNHNS and CDR2 is SASEGT. The CDR3 sequence is 15 residues long. This CDR3 is CASSEVVQGAYEQYF. The CDR3 DNA is TGTGCCAGCAGTGAAGTCGTCCAGGGGGCCTACGAGCAGTACTTC.